The entry that follows covers one T cell receptor (beta chain) sequence. This clone was picked up one time. The specificity of this receptor is unknown. No base quality information exists; no much larger clone differs at one position. From the germline V gene (reference sequence), CDR1 is LGHDT and CDR2 is YNNKEL. The CDR3 has 16 amino acids, counting the end cysteine and phenylalanine. Just CDR3 DNA is preserved here, 48 bases in frame from base 1. For this chain, trimming is 5 bases at the V end and 2 bases at the J end, and the number of junction bases without a gene match is 4. This entry is derived from a study of blood T cell repertoires in COVID-19 (dated by TCRdb to 2020 to 2021). Regarding the complete study: The collaborator samples originated in the United States, Italy and Spain and spanned the acute and convalescent phases of COVID-19. The material from the prospective study consisted of cDNA or gDNA derived from T cells, B-cell-depleted T cells, or PBMCs. The dataset comprised deeply sampled blood TCRbeta repertoires from subjects exposed to, actively infected with, or recovered from COVID-19. A freely available public database, intended as a resource for researchers studying the immune response to SARS-CoV-2, is where the repertoires were released. Samples were obtained from the ongoing ImmuneRACE study (first 160 participants) and from approximately 1,200 subjects provided by 6 global collaborators. A de-identified subject ID, COVID-19 status, age in years and sex were almost always included in the sample metadata. HLA class I and class II types, where available, came from metadata supplied by the sample provider rather than from assay-based typing.

TCRbeta CDR3 regions were amplified from genomic DNA by means of the immunoSEQ Assay, a bias-controlled multiplex PCR. The authors' pipeline ran thus. Within the assay, amplification of reference gene primers was used to estimate how many nucleated cells each sample contained. To quantify the absolute abundance of each unique TCRbeta CDR3 rearrangement, sequence reads were collapsed and filtered. For each sample, productive Simpson clonality was calculated as the square root of Simpson's diversity index over productive rearrangements. Sourced from immuneACCESS, this table was stored by TCRdb with only in-frame sequences that have V and J called. A share of the clones is absent; for the studies checked, an unresolved V gene accounts for under half, and the remainder has no known explanation. V, J and clone size are taken as reported in that table, and D and trimming were inferred from the DNA itself. The sample table shows about 40,000 clones, and roughly 80% are seen once. The ten largest clones capture about 26% of the sample.

Each collaborating institution followed its own protocols to collect whole blood in K2EDTA tubes. For TCRbeta analysis, collaborators shipped samples in one of three forms: frozen whole blood, isolated PBMCs, or DNA extracted from either of those sample types. The paper as a whole reports these results and caveats: The amount of clinical and demographic metadata varied by source and participant and was provided uncurated.

This chain is built from TRBV3-1 (or the pseudogene TRBV3-2) and TRBJ2-1; TRBD1 lines up with 12 middle nucleotides. The receptor was isolated from a woman in her 70s with acute or convalescent COVID-19. The material sequenced was peripheral blood. CDR3 region: CASSGRDRGPYNEQFF. The base sequence is TGTGCCAGCAGCGGCCGGGACAGGGGGCCCTACAATGAGCAGTTCTTC.